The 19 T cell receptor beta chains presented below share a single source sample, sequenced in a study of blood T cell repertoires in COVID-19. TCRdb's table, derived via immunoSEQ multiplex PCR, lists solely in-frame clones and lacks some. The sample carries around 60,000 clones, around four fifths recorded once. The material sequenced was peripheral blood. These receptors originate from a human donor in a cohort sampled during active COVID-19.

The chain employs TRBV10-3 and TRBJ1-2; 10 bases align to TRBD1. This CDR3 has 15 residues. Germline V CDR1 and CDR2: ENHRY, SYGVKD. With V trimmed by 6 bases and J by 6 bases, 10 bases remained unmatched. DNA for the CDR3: TGTGCCATCAGCGGCTCGCCCGGGACAGGGGATGGCTACACCTTC. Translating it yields CAISGSPGTGDGYTF.

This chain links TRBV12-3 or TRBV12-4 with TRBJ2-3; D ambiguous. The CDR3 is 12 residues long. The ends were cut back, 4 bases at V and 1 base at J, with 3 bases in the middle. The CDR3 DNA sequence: TGTGCCAGCAGTTCGGGCACAGATACGCAGTATTTT. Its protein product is CASSSGTDTQYF.

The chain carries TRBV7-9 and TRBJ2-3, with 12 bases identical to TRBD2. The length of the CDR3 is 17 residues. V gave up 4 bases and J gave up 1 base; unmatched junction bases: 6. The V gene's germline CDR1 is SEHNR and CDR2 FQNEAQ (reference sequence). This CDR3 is CASSSGLAGLGTDTQYF. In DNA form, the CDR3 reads TGTGCCAGCAGCTCTGGACTAGCGGGGCTAGGCACAGATACGCAGTATTTT. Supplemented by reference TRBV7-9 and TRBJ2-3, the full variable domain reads DTGVSQNPRHKITKRGQNVTFRCDPISEHNRLYWYRQTLGQGPEFLTYFQNEAQLEKSRLLSDRFSAERPKGSFSTLEIQRTEQGDSAMYLCASSSGLAGLGTDTQYFGPGTRLTVL.

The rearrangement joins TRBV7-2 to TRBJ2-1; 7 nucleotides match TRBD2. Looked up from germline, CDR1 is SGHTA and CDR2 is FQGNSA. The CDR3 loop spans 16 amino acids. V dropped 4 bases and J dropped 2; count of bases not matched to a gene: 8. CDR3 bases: TGTGCCAGCAGCTCGGCGGGGAGCGGGACCTACAATGAGCAGTTCTTC. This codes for CASSSAGSGTYNEQFF.

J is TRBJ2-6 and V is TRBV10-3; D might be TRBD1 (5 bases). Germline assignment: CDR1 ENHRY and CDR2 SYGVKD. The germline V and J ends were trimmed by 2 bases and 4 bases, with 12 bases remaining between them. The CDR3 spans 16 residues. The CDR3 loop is CAISEAPGRGANVLTF. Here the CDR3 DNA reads TGTGCCATCAGTGAGGCCCCAGGGCGAGGGGCCAACGTCCTGACTTTC.

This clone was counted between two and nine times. The CDR3 coding sequence is TGTGCCAGCTCACCACGGGCAGACACGAACACTGAAGCTTTCTTT. This gives the protein CASSPRADTNTEAFF. The chain uses TRBV18 and TRBJ1-1; unclear D gene. The ends were cut back, 1 base at V and 1 base at J, with 10 bases in the middle. The CDR3 has 15 amino acids. In germline, CDR1 is KGHSH, CDR2 LQKENI.

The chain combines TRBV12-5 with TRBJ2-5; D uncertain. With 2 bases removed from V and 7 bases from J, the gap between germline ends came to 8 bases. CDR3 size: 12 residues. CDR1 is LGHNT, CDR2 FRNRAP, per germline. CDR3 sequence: CASGLTTGTQYF. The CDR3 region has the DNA TGTGCTAGTGGTTTGACCACGGGGACCCAGTACTTC.

This CDR3 is CASSSAKTSGEETQYF. The CDR3 nucleotides read TGTGCCAGCAGCTCAGCTAAGACTAGCGGGGAAGAGACCCAGTACTTC. The V gene is TRBV5-4, the J gene TRBJ2-5; 11 bases are shared with TRBD2. The V segment lost 3 bases and the J segment 3 bases; nucleotides outside the gene matches: 7. The CDR3 is made up of 16 amino acids. CDR1 and CDR2 from the germline V gene are SGHNT and YYREEE (reference sequence).

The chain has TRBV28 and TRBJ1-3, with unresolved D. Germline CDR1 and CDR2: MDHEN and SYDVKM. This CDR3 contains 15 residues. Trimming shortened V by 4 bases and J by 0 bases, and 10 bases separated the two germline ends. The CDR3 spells CASSSLGHSGNTIYF. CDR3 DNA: TGTGCCAGCAGTTCACTTGGGCACTCTGGAAACACCATATATTTT.

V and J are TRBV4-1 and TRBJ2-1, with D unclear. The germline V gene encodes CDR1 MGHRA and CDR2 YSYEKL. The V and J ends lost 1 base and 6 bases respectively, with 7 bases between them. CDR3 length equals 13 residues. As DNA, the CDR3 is TGCGCCAGCAGCCAAGGTTGGAGCAATGAGCAGTTCTTC. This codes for CASSQGWSNEQFF.

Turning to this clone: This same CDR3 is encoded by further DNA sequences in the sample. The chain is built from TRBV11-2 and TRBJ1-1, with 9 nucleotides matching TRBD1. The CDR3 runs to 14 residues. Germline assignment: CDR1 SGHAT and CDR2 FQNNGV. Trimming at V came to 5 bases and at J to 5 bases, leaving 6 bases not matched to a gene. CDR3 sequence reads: CASSLTDRGTEAFF. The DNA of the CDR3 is TGTGCCAGCAGCCTAACCGACAGGGGGACTGAAGCTTTCTTT.

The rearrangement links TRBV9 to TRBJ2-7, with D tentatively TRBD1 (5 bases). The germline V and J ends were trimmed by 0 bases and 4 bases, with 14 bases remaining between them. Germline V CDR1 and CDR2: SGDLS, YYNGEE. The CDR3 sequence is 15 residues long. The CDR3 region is CASSVGQSIGYEQYF. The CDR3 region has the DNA TGTGCCAGCAGCGTAGGACAGTCCATCGGGTACGAGCAGTACTTC.

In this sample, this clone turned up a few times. CDR3 region: CASSRRVQEEKLFF. As DNA, the CDR3 is TGTGCCAGCAGCCGGAGGGTGCAGGAGGAAAAACTGTTTTTT. V usage is TRBV13 and J usage is TRBJ1-4; D gene ambiguous. In germline, CDR1 is PRHDT, CDR2 FYEKMQ (reference sequence). V was trimmed by 5 bases and J by 8 bases, leaving 15 bases between them. This CDR3 is 14 amino acids long.

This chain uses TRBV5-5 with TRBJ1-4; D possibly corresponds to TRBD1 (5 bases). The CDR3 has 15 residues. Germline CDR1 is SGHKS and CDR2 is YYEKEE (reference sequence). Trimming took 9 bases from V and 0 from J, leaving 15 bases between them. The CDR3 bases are TGTGCCACCGCGGCGGGGGAAACAACTAATGAAAAACTGTTTTTT. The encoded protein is CATAAGETTNEKLFF.

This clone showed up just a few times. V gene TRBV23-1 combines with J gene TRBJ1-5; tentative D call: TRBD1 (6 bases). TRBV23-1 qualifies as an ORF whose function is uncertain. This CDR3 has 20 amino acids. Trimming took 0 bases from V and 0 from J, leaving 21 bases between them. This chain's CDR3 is CASSQSTGRTPPYSNQPQHF. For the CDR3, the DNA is TGCGCCAGCAGTCAATCGACAGGTCGGACCCCCCCGTATAGCAATCAGCCCCAGCATTTT.

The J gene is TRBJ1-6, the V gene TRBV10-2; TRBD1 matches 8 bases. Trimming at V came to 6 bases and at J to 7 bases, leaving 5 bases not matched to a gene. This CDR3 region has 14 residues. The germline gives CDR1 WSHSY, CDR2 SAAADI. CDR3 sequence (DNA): TGCGCCAGCAGGGAGGCAGGGGGCAATTCACCCCTCCACTTT. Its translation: CASREAGGNSPLHF.

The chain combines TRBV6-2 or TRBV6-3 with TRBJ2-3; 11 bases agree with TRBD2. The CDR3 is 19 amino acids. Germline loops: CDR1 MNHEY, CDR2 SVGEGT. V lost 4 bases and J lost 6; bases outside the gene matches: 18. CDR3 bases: TGTGCCAGCAGTTGGGCCACTAGCGGGGGCACACGTCCCAGGGATACGCAGTATTTT. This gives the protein CASSWATSGGTRPRDTQYF.

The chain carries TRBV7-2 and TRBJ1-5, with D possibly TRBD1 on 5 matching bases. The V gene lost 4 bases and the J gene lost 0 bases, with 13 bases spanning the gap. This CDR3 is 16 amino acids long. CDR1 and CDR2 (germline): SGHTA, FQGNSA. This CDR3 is CASSSIGGVSNQPQHF. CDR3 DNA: TGTGCCAGCAGCTCAATAGGAGGGGTTAGCAATCAGCCCCAGCATTTT.

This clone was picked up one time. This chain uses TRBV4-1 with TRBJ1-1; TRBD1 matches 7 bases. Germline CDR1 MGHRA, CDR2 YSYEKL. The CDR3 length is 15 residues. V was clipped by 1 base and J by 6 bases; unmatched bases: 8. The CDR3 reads CASSQATGVAAEAFF. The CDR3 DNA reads TGCGCCAGCAGCCAAGCAACAGGGGTTGCCGCTGAAGCTTTCTTT.